This TCR beta chain originates from a study of cytomegalovirus exposure and HLA in healthy donors. PCR used 60 Vbeta primers and 13 Jbeta primers. In the authors' workflow: Approximately 9.9 million of about 88 million unique TCR beta chains were shared, per a later count. The protocol was immunoSEQ multiplex PCR, while the TCRdb copy is restricted to in-frame clones and leaves out a portion. V, J and clone size derive from that table, while D and trimming were established from the DNA sequence. There are 180,000 or so clones in the sample; roughly 80% occur only once, and approximately 0.8% lies in the top ten. On this clone itself: Its antigen is not known.

Study-level points and caveats: Further analysis, carried out later, found HLA-associated TCR beta chains more clonally expanded than equally common other chains. Rates of TCR association differed by HLA locus in a later analysis, with DRB1 highest and HLA-C lowest.

With V trimmed by 3 bases and J by 2 bases, 6 bases remained unmatched. The CDR3 contains 16 residues. Per germline, CDR1 SGHDT and CDR2 YYEEEE. The origin of this receptor is a young woman in good health and CMV-seronegative. This sequence joins TRBV5-6 and TRBJ2-5, with 11 bases that match TRBD2. Sequenced: PBMCs. The CDR3: CASSSGLAELQETQYF. The CDR3 DNA is TGTGCCAGCAGCTCGGGACTAGCGGAGCTACAAGAGACCCAGTACTTC.